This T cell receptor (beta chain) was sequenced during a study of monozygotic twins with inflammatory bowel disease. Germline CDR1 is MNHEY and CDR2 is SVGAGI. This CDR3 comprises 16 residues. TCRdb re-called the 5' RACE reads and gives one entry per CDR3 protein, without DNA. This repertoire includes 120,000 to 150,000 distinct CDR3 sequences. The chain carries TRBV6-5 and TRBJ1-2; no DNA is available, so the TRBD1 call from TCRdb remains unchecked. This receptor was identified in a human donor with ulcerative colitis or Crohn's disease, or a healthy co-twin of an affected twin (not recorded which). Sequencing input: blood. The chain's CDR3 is CASSYSRTVIPYGYTF.